This T cell receptor (beta chain) was identified in a study of Ad26.COV2.S vaccination and SARS-CoV-2 variants. Whole-study context: Ad26.COV2.S given intramuscularly, once or twice 56 days apart.

The CDR3 is 13 amino acids. Deletions cut 0 bases from V and 7 bases from J, with 10 bases between. CDR1 LNHNV and CDR2 YYDKDF come from the germline V gene (reference sequence). Generated by immunoSEQ multiplex PCR, the TCRdb table keeps only in-frame clones and is missing some. The repertoire holds roughly 350,000 clones, with 75% to 90% as singletons. This clone was detected a few times. Sample treatment: about 20 received Ad26.COV2.S at low or high dose, single or two shots; about 5 received placebo; per-sample allocation not given. All samples were drawn on day 63, counting from the first vaccine or placebo injection.

The specimen was peripheral blood, collected in a trial of Ad26.COV2.S vaccine versus placebo. The sequence came from a person aged 18-60 years who received the Ad26.COV2.S COVID-19 vaccine or a placebo. The rearrangement uses TRBV15 and TRBJ2-7; D unclear. The CDR3 sequence: CATSRESGREQYF. As DNA, the CDR3 is TGTGCCACCAGCAGAGAGTCAGGTAGAGAGCAGTACTTC. Filled out from reference TRBV15 and TRBJ2-7, the complete variable domain reads DAMVIQNPRYQVTQFGKPVTLSCSQTLNHNVMYWYQQKSSQAPKLLFHYYDKDFNNEADTPDNFQSRRPNTSFCFLDIRSPGLGDTAMYLCATSRESGREQYFGPGTRLTVT.